A selection of T cell receptor beta chains follows, all from one sample in a study of T cell responses to AZD1222 COVID-19 vaccine. Produced via immunoSEQ multiplex PCR; TCRdb's table is partial and in-frame only. The sample has under 150,000 clones; roughly 93% are singletons. The sample consisted of peripheral blood, taken 28 days after the second AZD1222 dose. The receptor set was obtained from an adult who received the AZD1222 COVID-19 vaccine. Each CDR3 is given with its conserved first and last residue. D genes are given only for firm matches. Not all rows give a size; the values are once, few, many and, for expanded clones, a class.

J,size,length,D,V,DNA,CDR3
TRBJ1-1,NA,14,NA,TRBV27,TGTGCCAGCAACTATATGAGGGGGAACACTGAAGCTTTCTTT,CASNYMRGNTEAFF
TRBJ1-3,NA,14,NA,TRBV15,TGTGCCACCAGCCTCTGGGGCTCTGGAAACACCATATATTTT,CATSLWGSGNTIYF
TRBJ1-1,NA,12,NA,TRBV30,TGTGCCTGGATCTTGGACAACACTGAAGCTTTCTTT,CAWILDNTEAFF
TRBJ2-1,once,14,TRBD2,TRBV6-4,TGTGCCAGCAGCCTCCAGCGGGGTGACAATGAGCAGTTCTTC,CASSLQRGDNEQFF
TRBJ1-4,NA,17,NA,TRBV5-4,TGTGCCAGCAGTTTACCCGGGGCTATCGGAACTAATGAAAAACTGTTTTTT,CASSLPGAIGTNEKLFF
TRBJ1-6,NA,15,TRBD1,TRBV27,TGTGCCAGCAGCCTCGGGACAGGGTCGAACTCACCCCTCCACTTT,CASSLGTGSNSPLHF
TRBJ1-6,NA,15,NA,TRBV27,TGTGCCAGCAGTTTTGGCTCCCCGCACGGTTCACCCCTCCACTTT,CASSFGSPHGSPLHF
TRBJ1-5,NA,13,NA,TRBV10-2,TGCGCCAGCGGGACAAGGCCTAATCAGCCCCAGCATTTT,CASGTRPNQPQHF
TRBJ1-1,NA,13,TRBD1,TRBV5-5,TGTGCCAGCAGCCCAGCGACAGGGTATGAAGCTTTCTTT,CASSPATGYEAFF
TRBJ2-2,NA,15,NA,TRBV10-3,TGTGCCATCAGTGAGTCGCGACAGACCACCGGGGAGCTGTTTTTT,CAISESRQTTGELFF
TRBJ1-5,few,14,NA,TRBV6-2/TRBV6-3,TGTGCCAGCAGTTACCAGGGGCAGAATCAGCCCCAGCATTTT,CASSYQGQNQPQHF
TRBJ1-2,NA,16,TRBD1,TRBV5-4,TGTGCCAGCAGCTTCCGGGACAGGGCTGCGGGGTCTGGCTACACCTTC,CASSFRDRAAGSGYTF
TRBJ1-2,NA,13,TRBD1,TRBV25-1,TGTGCCAGCAGTGAACAGGGGGCCTCTGGCTACACCTTC,CASSEQGASGYTF